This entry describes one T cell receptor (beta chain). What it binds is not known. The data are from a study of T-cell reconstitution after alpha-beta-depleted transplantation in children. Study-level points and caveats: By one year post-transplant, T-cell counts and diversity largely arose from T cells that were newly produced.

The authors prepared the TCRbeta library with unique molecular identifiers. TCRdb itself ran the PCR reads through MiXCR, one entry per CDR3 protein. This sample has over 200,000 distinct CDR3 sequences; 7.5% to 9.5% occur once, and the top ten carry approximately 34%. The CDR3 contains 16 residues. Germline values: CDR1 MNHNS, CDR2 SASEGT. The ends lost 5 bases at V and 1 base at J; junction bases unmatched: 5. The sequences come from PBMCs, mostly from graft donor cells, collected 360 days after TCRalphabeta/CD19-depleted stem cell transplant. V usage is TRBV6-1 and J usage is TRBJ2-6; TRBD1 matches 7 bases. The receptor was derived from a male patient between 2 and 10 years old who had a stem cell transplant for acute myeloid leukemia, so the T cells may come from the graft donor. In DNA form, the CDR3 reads TGTGCCAGCAGTCAACCGACAGGGTCTGGGGCCAACGTCCTGACTTTC. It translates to CASSQPTGSGANVLTF.